Listed here are 5 T cell receptor beta chains from one sample, sequenced in a study of T cells in localized non-small cell lung cancer. Repertoires were generated with immunoSEQ multiplex PCR, while TCRdb's copy carries only in-frame clones and drops some. The sample holds 16,000 or so clones; approximately 90% are singletons and the top ten take 3% to 4%. This material consisted of peripheral blood, taken before any cancer treatment. Every receptor here comes from a male donor aged 60 or older with stage II squamous cell lung carcinoma.

The rearrangement links TRBV6-5 to TRBJ2-7; no definite D call. Trimming pared 2 bases from V and 3 bases from J, leaving 17 bases between. The CDR3 loop spans 16 amino acids. Looked up from germline, CDR1 is MNHEY and CDR2 is SVGAGI. This CDR3 is CASSYPRSGLYYEQYF. CDR3 bases: TGTGCCAGCAGTTACCCCCGGAGTGGTTTGTACTACGAGCAGTACTTC.

The gene calls are TRBV25-1 and TRBJ2-7; D call uncertain. From germline, CDR1 is MGHDK and CDR2 SYGVNS. The CDR3 is made up of 13 amino acids. V was trimmed by 6 bases and J by 3 bases, leaving 12 bases between them. The DNA for the CDR3 is TGTGCCAGCAGATCAGGCGGAGTCTACGAGCAGTACTTC. Encoded protein: CASRSGGVYEQYF.

V gene TRBV5-1 combines with J gene TRBJ1-5; no reliable D call. Germline lookup yields CDR1 SGHRS and CDR2 YFSETQ. V lost 4 bases and J lost 2, with 16 bases in between. The CDR3 length is 16 residues. This CDR3 reads CASSPSYGGGNQPQHF. In DNA, the CDR3 is TGCGCCAGCAGCCCGAGTTATGGCGGGGGCAATCAGCCCCAGCATTTT.

This clone was counted a few times. The chain has TRBV27 and TRBJ2-7, with 7 bases that match TRBD1. The CDR3 totals 14 residues. The junction had 4 bases not matched to a gene; V was cut back by 5 bases and J by 0 bases. Germline V gene data show CDR1 as MNHEY and CDR2 as SMNVEV (reference sequence). This CDR3 is CASSPTGYSYEQYF. In DNA form, the CDR3 reads TGTGCCAGCAGTCCGACAGGGTACTCCTACGAGCAGTACTTC.

The chain is built from TRBV6-1 and TRBJ2-2, with TRBD1 matching 7 bases. The CDR3 runs to 14 residues. Germline V gene lookup returns CDR1 MNHNS and CDR2 SASEGT. With 7 bases clipped from V and 1 base from J, the junction kept 3 bases outside the gene matches. CDR3 sequence: CASMTGRNTGELFF. The DNA of the CDR3 is TGTGCCAGCATGACAGGGCGGAACACCGGGGAGCTGTTTTTT.